The rows below give T cell receptor beta chains drawn from one sample of a study of response to subunit inactivated influenza vaccine. Each CDR3 protein gets one entry after TCRdb re-called the RT-PCR reads with MiXCR. The table includes about 780,000 distinct CDR3 sequences, less than 20% detected once. Sample: PBMCs from blood, taken 5 days after vaccination. The receptors derive from a man in his fifties who received an inactivated influenza vaccine. Each CDR3 is given with its conserved first and last residue. The D gene is left open where the match is weak. For some rows the clone size is stated as once, few or many, or as a class when expanded; others skip it.

v_call: TRBV12-3/TRBV12-4
j_call: TRBJ2-2
clone_size: medium-sized
d_call: -
cdr3_nt: TGTGCCAGCAGTCCGCATTTAGACACCGGGGAGCTGTTTTTT
cdr3_aa: CASSPHLDTGELFF

v_call: TRBV20-1
j_call: TRBJ1-2
clone_size: few
d_call: TRBD1
cdr3_nt: TGCAGTGCTAAGGACAGGGCCTATGGCTACACCTTC
cdr3_aa: CSAKDRAYGYTF

v_call: TRBV5-1
j_call: TRBJ1-5
clone_size: few
d_call: -
cdr3_nt: TGCGCCAGCAGCTTCCGGGACGGCTATAGCAATCAGCCCCAGCATTTT
cdr3_aa: CASSFRDGYSNQPQHF

v_call: TRBV12-3/TRBV12-4
j_call: TRBJ2-5
clone_size: -
d_call: -
cdr3_nt: TGTGCCAGCAGGGGGGGACGGGGTTTTCAAGAGACCCAGTACTTC
cdr3_aa: CASRGGRGFQETQYF

v_call: TRBV7-2
j_call: TRBJ1-1
clone_size: -
d_call: -
cdr3_nt: TGTGCCAGCAGCTTAGCAGGGGAGAGGGCTTTCTTT
cdr3_aa: CASSLAGERAFF

v_call: TRBV20-1
j_call: TRBJ2-7
clone_size: many
d_call: -
cdr3_nt: TGCAGTGCTAGGGCAGGGAACTACGAGCAGTACTTC
cdr3_aa: CSARAGNYEQYF

v_call: TRBV7-9
j_call: TRBJ2-3
clone_size: -
d_call: -
cdr3_nt: TGTGCCAGCAGCTTAATCTTCACAGATACGCAGTATTTT
cdr3_aa: CASSLIFTDTQYF

v_call: TRBV7-2
j_call: TRBJ1-2
clone_size: few
d_call: -
cdr3_nt: TGTGCCAGCAGCTTAATGTGGGGTACGGACGGCTACACCTTC
cdr3_aa: CASSLMWGTDGYTF

v_call: TRBV29-1
j_call: TRBJ2-1
clone_size: few
d_call: -
cdr3_nt: TGCAGCGCCTCGATGGGGAACAATGAGCAGTTCTTC
cdr3_aa: CSASMGNNEQFF

v_call: TRBV2
j_call: TRBJ2-5
clone_size: -
d_call: -
cdr3_nt: TGTGCCAGCACCAGGGAGACCCAGTACTTC
cdr3_aa: CASTRETQYF

v_call: TRBV15
j_call: TRBJ1-2
clone_size: -
d_call: TRBD1
cdr3_nt: TGTGCCACCAGCAGCAGGGGGTACGCCTACTATGGCTACACCTTC
cdr3_aa: CATSSRGYAYYGYTF

v_call: TRBV25-1
j_call: TRBJ1-1
clone_size: -
d_call: -
cdr3_nt: TGTGCCAGCAATGAGCCCGGGAGGACTGAAGCTTTCTTT
cdr3_aa: CASNEPGRTEAFF

v_call: TRBV20-1
j_call: TRBJ2-7
clone_size: -
d_call: -
cdr3_nt: TGCAGTGCTACACACCACCCCCCGGGGGCTTCCTACGAGCAGTACTTC
cdr3_aa: CSATHHPPGASYEQYF

v_call: TRBV12-3/TRBV12-4
j_call: TRBJ2-1
clone_size: many
d_call: -
cdr3_nt: TGTGCCAGCAGTTTGGGGTACGCGGGGGAGCAGTTCTTC
cdr3_aa: CASSLGYAGEQFF

v_call: TRBV12-3/TRBV12-4
j_call: TRBJ1-3
clone_size: few
d_call: -
cdr3_nt: TGTGCCAGCAGTTTTTGGGGAGCTGGAAACACCATATATTTT
cdr3_aa: CASSFWGAGNTIYF

v_call: TRBV15
j_call: TRBJ2-1
clone_size: -
d_call: TRBD2
cdr3_nt: TGTGCCACCAGCAGGGGACTAGCGGGAGCCCATGAGCAGTTCTTC
cdr3_aa: CATSRGLAGAHEQFF

v_call: TRBV5-1
j_call: TRBJ2-6
clone_size: few
d_call: -
cdr3_nt: TGCGCCAGCAGCCAGGGACACGCCTCTGGGGCCAACGTCCTGACTTTC
cdr3_aa: CASSQGHASGANVLTF

v_call: TRBV20-1
j_call: TRBJ2-2
clone_size: -
d_call: TRBD1
cdr3_nt: TGCAGTGCTCAGACACCGGGACAGGGGAGGACCGGGGAGCTGTTTTTT
cdr3_aa: CSAQTPGQGRTGELFF

v_call: TRBV20-1
j_call: TRBJ2-7
clone_size: few
d_call: -
cdr3_nt: TGCAGTGCTATTGGACCGGCGTCAGGGTACGAGCAGTACTTC
cdr3_aa: CSAIGPASGYEQYF

v_call: TRBV5-1
j_call: TRBJ2-3
clone_size: -
d_call: -
cdr3_nt: TGCGCCAGCAGCTTGAACAGGGAGGGCACAGATACGCAGTATTTT
cdr3_aa: CASSLNREGTDTQYF

v_call: TRBV4-3
j_call: TRBJ2-7
clone_size: few
d_call: -
cdr3_nt: TGCGCCAGCAGCCAAGATCTCCCAGCCCGGGCCTACGAGCAGTACTTC
cdr3_aa: CASSQDLPARAYEQYF

v_call: TRBV6-1
j_call: TRBJ2-2
clone_size: few
d_call: TRBD1
cdr3_nt: TGTGCCAGCAGTGATCAGGGGGTACCGAACACCGGGGAGCTGTTTTTT
cdr3_aa: CASSDQGVPNTGELFF

v_call: TRBV12-3/TRBV12-4
j_call: TRBJ1-4
clone_size: many
d_call: -
cdr3_nt: TGTGCCAGCAGTTTCGGGCAGGGCTACAATGAAAAACTGTTTTTT
cdr3_aa: CASSFGQGYNEKLFF

v_call: TRBV24-1
j_call: TRBJ1-2
clone_size: few
d_call: TRBD1
cdr3_nt: TGTGCCACCAGTGAAACCGGGACAGGGGGCGGCTACACCTTC
cdr3_aa: CATSETGTGGGYTF

v_call: TRBV12-5
j_call: TRBJ2-7
clone_size: -
d_call: -
cdr3_nt: TGTGCTAGTGGTTTGGACGTAGGACTGATATACGAGCAGTACTTC
cdr3_aa: CASGLDVGLIYEQYF

v_call: TRBV5-1
j_call: TRBJ1-2
clone_size: few
d_call: TRBD1
cdr3_nt: TGCGCCAGCAGCCGCGCAGGGGGGTCAAACTATGGCTACACCTTC
cdr3_aa: CASSRAGGSNYGYTF

v_call: TRBV12-3/TRBV12-4
j_call: TRBJ2-1
clone_size: -
d_call: -
cdr3_nt: TGTGCCAGCAGGAAAACCGGGAGTCACAATGAGCAGTTCTTC
cdr3_aa: CASRKTGSHNEQFF

v_call: TRBV28
j_call: TRBJ1-5
clone_size: -
d_call: -
cdr3_nt: TGTGCCAGCAGTTTAAACTCAGCCATCCGGGTAGGGAATCAGCCCCAGCATTTT
cdr3_aa: CASSLNSAIRVGNQPQHF

v_call: TRBV2
j_call: TRBJ2-1
clone_size: -
d_call: -
cdr3_nt: TGTGCCAGCAGTGATTCGGAGATTGAGCAGTTCTTC
cdr3_aa: CASSDSEIEQFF

v_call: TRBV20-1
j_call: TRBJ2-1
clone_size: many
d_call: -
cdr3_nt: TGCACCGCACTTAGCAGGGTTAGCTCCTACAATGAGCAGTTCTTC
cdr3_aa: CTALSRVSSYNEQFF

v_call: TRBV4-2
j_call: TRBJ1-2
clone_size: many
d_call: TRBD1
cdr3_nt: TGTGCCAGCAGCTCGCCGGGACAGGGGGACTATGGCTACACCTTC
cdr3_aa: CASSSPGQGDYGYTF

v_call: TRBV12-3/TRBV12-4
j_call: TRBJ2-5
clone_size: many
d_call: TRBD2
cdr3_nt: TGTGCCAGCAGTTTAGCAGCGGGGATAGAGACCCAGTACTTC
cdr3_aa: CASSLAAGIETQYF

v_call: TRBV20-1
j_call: TRBJ2-2
clone_size: many
d_call: TRBD2
cdr3_nt: TGCAGTGCTCGCGGGACTACGAACACCGGGGAGCTGTTTTTT
cdr3_aa: CSARGTTNTGELFF

v_call: TRBV20-1
j_call: TRBJ2-1
clone_size: -
d_call: TRBD1
cdr3_nt: TGCAGTGTTAGGGGGCCTGAGCAGTTCTTC
cdr3_aa: CSVRGPEQFF

v_call: TRBV29-1
j_call: TRBJ1-1
clone_size: -
d_call: TRBD1
cdr3_nt: TGCAGCGTACAGACAGGGGGTTCTTCTGAAGCTTTCTTT
cdr3_aa: CSVQTGGSSEAFF

v_call: TRBV20-1
j_call: TRBJ2-7
clone_size: many
d_call: -
cdr3_nt: TGCAGTGCTAGACTTCTCGACTCCTACGAGCAGTACTTC
cdr3_aa: CSARLLDSYEQYF

v_call: TRBV19
j_call: TRBJ2-2
clone_size: -
d_call: -
cdr3_nt: TGTGCCAGTAGTATAGTAGGCGGCGACACCGGGGAGCTGTTTTTT
cdr3_aa: CASSIVGGDTGELFF

v_call: TRBV6-5
j_call: TRBJ1-2
clone_size: -
d_call: TRBD1
cdr3_nt: TGTGCCAGCAGTTACGTTGCGACAGGGAATAACTATGGCTACACCTTC
cdr3_aa: CASSYVATGNNYGYTF

v_call: TRBV7-2
j_call: TRBJ2-2
clone_size: few
d_call: -
cdr3_nt: TGTGCCAGCAGCTTAGATAGCGGTTCTAAGGCCGGGGAGCTGTTTTTT
cdr3_aa: CASSLDSGSKAGELFF

v_call: TRBV20-1
j_call: TRBJ1-4
clone_size: few
d_call: TRBD1
cdr3_nt: TGCAGTGCTAGGAAGACAGGGAATGAAAAACTGTTTTTT
cdr3_aa: CSARKTGNEKLFF

v_call: TRBV11-2
j_call: TRBJ2-1
clone_size: -
d_call: TRBD2
cdr3_nt: TGTGCCAGCAGCCCCCCGTTGGTAGCGGGACGGTACAATGAGCAGTTCTTC
cdr3_aa: CASSPPLVAGRYNEQFF

v_call: TRBV29-1
j_call: TRBJ2-3
clone_size: few
d_call: TRBD2
cdr3_nt: TGCAGCGTTGATGGGCTGGGACTAGCGGGAACAGATACGCAGTATTTT
cdr3_aa: CSVDGLGLAGTDTQYF

v_call: TRBV5-1
j_call: TRBJ2-7
clone_size: -
d_call: TRBD2
cdr3_nt: TGCGCCAGCAGCTACGGACTAGCGGGTTCCTACGAGCAGTACTTC
cdr3_aa: CASSYGLAGSYEQYF

v_call: TRBV20-1
j_call: TRBJ1-1
clone_size: few
d_call: -
cdr3_nt: TGCAGTGCTAGAGCCTCCGGGTTGATGAACACTGAAGCTTTCTTT
cdr3_aa: CSARASGLMNTEAFF

v_call: TRBV10-3
j_call: TRBJ2-7
clone_size: -
d_call: -
cdr3_nt: TGTGCCATCAGTGATGGAAGAATCGGAGAGCAGTACTTC
cdr3_aa: CAISDGRIGEQYF